This T cell receptor beta chain stems from a study of metastatic and nonmetastatic thyroid tumors. About the study: Patients with malignant and benign thyroid disease provided blood and tumor or nodule tissue, whose repertoires were compared.

This clone was picked up many times. Each patient went into thyroid surgery without having received any treatment. TCRdb re-processed the PCR reads through MiXCR. The sample yields some 15,000 clones, 33% seen once. Germline CDR1 MNHNS, CDR2 SASEGT. Trimming took 5 bases from V and 2 from J; bases not matched to a gene: 4. The CDR3 covers 14 residues. This sequence was found in a male donor with papillary thyroid cancer or a benign thyroid nodule (not recorded which). Some clones in this sample may be carry-over from other donors' samples. V gene TRBV6-1 combines with J gene TRBJ2-7, with 9 bases lining up with TRBD1. Sequencing was performed on tumor tissue. The CDR3 DNA is TGTGCCAGCAGTACCGGGACAGGGACCTACGAGCAGTACTTC. It encodes CASSTGTGTYEQYF.